This passage covers 11 T cell receptor beta chains from one sample sequenced in a study of Tregs in tolerant kidney transplant recipients. Profiling relied on immunoSEQ multiplex PCR, and the TCRdb table lists in-frame clones only, not all of them. There are some 74,000 clones in the sample; 85% to 95% occur only once, and 0.34% lies in the top ten. Here the sequenced sample was Tregs from blood, taken before the transplant. These receptors came from a human donor who received a combined kidney and bone marrow transplant.

The V and J genes are TRBV5-4 and TRBJ2-7; D tentatively reads TRBD1 or TRBD2 (5 bases each). The V gene's germline CDR1 is SGHNT and CDR2 YYREEE (reference sequence). The CDR3 runs 15 residues. Deletions cut 4 bases from V and 7 bases from J, with 21 bases between. In DNA form, the CDR3 reads TGTGCCAGCAGCGGTTCCGGGGACCCTCGGGTGGAGCAGTACTTC. Its protein is CASSGSGDPRVEQYF.

The rearrangement uses TRBV19 and TRBJ1-5; D is unclear. The CDR3 sequence is 15 residues long. Trimming shortened V by 3 bases and J by 6 bases, and 15 bases separated the two germline ends. Germline V CDR1 and CDR2: LNHDA, SQIVND (reference sequence). CDR3 DNA sequence: TGTGCCAGTAGTATGGGCCAGTTGACAAGTCAGCCCCAGCATTTT. Its protein product is CASSMGQLTSQPQHF.

The DNA for the CDR3 is TGTGCCAGCAGCTCCCCCAGGGAAGCTTTCTTT. Residues: CASSSPREAFF. The genes are TRBV28 and TRBJ1-1; D gene uncertain. Germline V gives CDR1 MDHEN, CDR2 SYDVKM. Between the trimmed V and J ends, which lost 6 bases and 8 bases, there was a span of 10 bases. The CDR3 is made up of 11 amino acids.

The chain links TRBV23-1 to TRBJ2-7; D gene ambiguous. TRBV23-1 counts as an open reading frame of uncertain function. The V end lost 2 bases, the J end lost 2 bases, and 7 bases lay between the germline ends. CDR3 length: 13 amino acids. The CDR3 DNA reads TGCGCCAGCAGTCAACTACCTCCCTACGAGCAGTACTTC. Encoded protein: CASSQLPPYEQYF.

The chain joins TRBV6-1 to TRBJ2-5, with D perhaps matching TRBD1 (8 bases). This CDR3 spans 14 amino acids. Germline V gene sequence: CDR1 MNHNS, CDR2 SASEGT. V was shortened by 7 bases and J by 2 bases, with 14 bases between the two germline ends. CDR3 region: CASNLQGGQETQYF. The DNA of the CDR3 is TGTGCCAGCAACCTACAGGGGGGGCAAGAGACCCAGTACTTC.

The table lists this clone with a count of one. The chain has TRBV5-1 and TRBJ2-1, with no clear D. This CDR3 spans 11 amino acids. Trimming took off 2 bases at V and 5 bases at J, with 2 bases between the two ends. Germline values: CDR1 SGHRS, CDR2 YFSETQ. The CDR3 sequence: CASSFHNEQFF. The CDR3 nucleotides are TGCGCCAGCAGCTTCCACAATGAGCAGTTCTTC.

V gene TRBV7-2 combines with J gene TRBJ2-1; 11 nucleotides match TRBD2. Germline V lookup: CDR1 SGHTA, CDR2 FQGNSA. The junction had 6 bases not matched to a gene; V was cut back by 7 bases and J by 7 bases. CDR3 length: 14 residues. The CDR3 DNA reads TGTGCCAGCAACCCAACTAGCGGGGGAAATGAGCAGTTCTTC. Protein sequence: CASNPTSGGNEQFF. Full variable domain (missing parts from reference TRBV7-2 and TRBJ2-1): GAGVSQSPSNKVTEKGKDVELRCDPISGHTALYWYRQSLGQGLEFLIYFQGNSAPDKSGLPSDRFSAERTGGSVSTLTIQRTQQEDSAVYLCASNPTSGGNEQFFGPGTRLTVL.

This clone showed up just once. The gene calls are TRBV11-2 and TRBJ1-2; perhaps TRBD1 as D (6 bases). The germline V gene has CDR1 SGHAT and CDR2 FQNNGV. CDR3 length: 15 amino acids. V lost 0 bases and J 1 base, leaving 9 bases between the germline ends. This chain's CDR3 is CASSLDHRVNYGYTF. In nucleotides, the CDR3 is TGTGCCAGCAGCTTAGATCACAGGGTTAACTATGGCTACACCTTC.

This clone was picked up one time. CDR3 residues: CASSYGTAISGANVLTF. The CDR3 DNA follows: TGTGCCAGCAGCTACGGGACAGCCATCTCTGGGGCCAACGTCCTGACTTTC. The J gene is TRBJ2-6, the V gene TRBV7-2; 7 nucleotides line up with TRBD1. The germline V gene has CDR1 SGHTA and CDR2 FQGNSA. With 4 bases clipped from V and 0 bases from J, the junction kept 6 bases outside the gene matches. The CDR3 has 17 residues.

V is TRBV18 and J is TRBJ2-7; weak D call: TRBD1 (5 bases). Trimming shortened V by 6 bases and J by 7 bases, and 16 bases separated the two germline ends. Germline-derived CDR1 and CDR2 are KGHSH and LQKENI. CDR3 size: 13 residues. CDR3 sequence reads: CASSPDSLREQYF. The CDR3 DNA reads as TGTGCCAGCTCCCCAGACAGCCTCCGGGAGCAGTACTTC.

The rearrangement links TRBV2 to TRBJ1-3; no reliable D call. The germline gives CDR1 SNHLY, CDR2 FYNNEI. The CDR3 extends over 13 amino acids. V was pared by 8 bases and J by 0 bases, with 8 bases between. The CDR3: CASGGFSGNTIYF. The CDR3 coding sequence is TGTGCCAGCGGCGGCTTCTCTGGAAACACCATATATTTT.